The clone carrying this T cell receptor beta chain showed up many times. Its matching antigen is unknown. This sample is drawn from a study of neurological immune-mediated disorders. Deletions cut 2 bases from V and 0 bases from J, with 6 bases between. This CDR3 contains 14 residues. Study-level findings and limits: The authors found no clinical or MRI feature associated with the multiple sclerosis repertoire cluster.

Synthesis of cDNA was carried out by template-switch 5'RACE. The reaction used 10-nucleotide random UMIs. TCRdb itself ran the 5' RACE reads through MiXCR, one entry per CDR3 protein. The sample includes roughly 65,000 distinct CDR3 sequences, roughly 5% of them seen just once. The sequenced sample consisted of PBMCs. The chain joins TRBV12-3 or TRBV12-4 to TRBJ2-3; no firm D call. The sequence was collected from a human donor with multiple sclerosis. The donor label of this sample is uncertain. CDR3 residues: CASSLTGSTDTQYF. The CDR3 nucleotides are TGTGCCAGCAGTTTAACCGGGAGCACAGATACGCAGTATTTT.